A few counts support the clone carrying this T cell receptor (beta chain). The library targeted TCRbeta and was prepared with unique molecular identifiers. From the PCR reads, TCRdb called clonotypes with MiXCR, one entry per CDR3 protein. The data contain hundreds of thousands of distinct CDR3 sequences, around a sixth of them singletons. The data stem from a study of T-cell reconstitution after alpha-beta-depleted transplantation in children. CDR1 and CDR2 (germline): DFQATT, SNEGSKA (reference sequence). This CDR3 spans 15 amino acids. V gave up 0 bases and J gave up 3 bases, with 11 bases separating them.

The chain carries TRBV20-1 and TRBJ1-4; D is possibly TRBD1 (5 bases). This TCR derives from a human donor who donated a stem cell graft to a child with acute myeloid leukemia. The sequenced sample was PBMCs from the stem cell graft donor, obtained from the stem cell graft. Here the CDR3 reads CSARERGSPNEKLFF. The DNA of the CDR3 is TGCAGTGCTAGAGAGAGGGGAAGCCCTAATGAAAAACTGTTTTTT.